This TCR beta chain emerged from a study of blood T cell repertoires in COVID-19. Looking at the study overall: Specimens from acute and convalescent COVID-19 originated in the United States, Italy and Spain. From T cells, B-cell-depleted T cells, or PBMCs came the material, which was cDNA or gDNA.

The CDR3 is 15 amino acids. In the source study's methods: Amplification from reference gene primers served as the basis for estimated nucleated cell counts. TCRdb keeps only in-frame clones here, not all; method: immunoSEQ multiplex PCR. Clone size and V and J calls were adopted from that table, with D and trimming inferred from the DNA. The data contain around 250,000 clones, roughly 89% of them seen just once; the ten biggest clones take up about 1.5%. The sequence was obtained from a woman between 35 and 50 years old who had recovered from COVID-19. This sequence joins TRBV21-1 and TRBJ2-3; TRBD2, the table's D call, lacks a check against the DNA. TRBV21-1 is a documented pseudogene. The sequencing input was peripheral blood. The CDR3 nucleotides read TGTGCCAGCAGCCTCGGAGCCCCGACGGGAGATACGCAGTATTTT. Amino acid sequence: CASSLGAPTGDTQYF.